This T cell receptor beta chain emerged from a study of T-cell memory formation after mild COVID-19. Study findings and constraints: While clones contracting from day 15 to 85 were balanced between CD4 and CD8, later expanders leaned CD4+.

Each CDR3 protein gets one entry after TCRdb re-called the 5' RACE reads with MiXCR. The sample has about 560,000 distinct CDR3 sequences, under 20% seen once. This CDR3 is 17 amino acids long. The trim removed 3 bases at V and 3 bases at J, leaving 7 bases unmatched. Germline-derived CDR1 and CDR2 are MRHNA and SNTAGT. A remark on this clonotype: Its target is not known.

This receptor was taken from an adult woman who had mild COVID-19 (a few samples of this study predate the infection). Cell type and time point are not known. The rearrangement joins TRBV6-4 to TRBJ2-1; 11 bases agree with TRBD2. Material for sequencing was PBMCs or a T cell subset sorted from them (not recorded which). This CDR3 is CASSEGPSGGLYNEQFF. CDR3 nucleotide sequence: TGTGCCAGCAGTGAGGGGCCTAGCGGGGGGCTCTACAATGAGCAGTTCTTC.